This is a list of T cell receptor beta chains from one sample in a study of beta chain features in type 1 diabetes. Repertoires were generated with immunoSEQ multiplex PCR, while TCRdb's copy carries only in-frame clones and drops some. The repertoire holds 600,000 to 700,000 clones, around 11% seen once, with more than 0.1% in the top ten. Source material: naive CD4+ T cells from blood. Receptor source: a man in his thirties or forties with type 1 diabetes. CDR3s include the opening cysteine and the closing phenylalanine or tryptophan. D genes are given only for firm matches. Only part of the rows carry a size: once, few, many, or a class if the clone is expanded.

J: TRBJ2-7
D: .
V: TRBV7-9
size: .
DNA: TGTGCCAGCAGCGAAAGTTACGAGCAGTACTTC
CDR3: CASSESYEQYF

J: TRBJ1-6
D: .
V: TRBV7-2
size: .
DNA: TGTGCCAGCGCCCCCGGGGATTCACCCCTCCACTTT
CDR3: CASAPGDSPLHF

J: TRBJ2-5
D: .
V: TRBV21-1
size: .
DNA: TGTGCCAGCCGCTTAGGGGTAGCGGGGAACCAAGAGACCCAGTACTTC
CDR3: CASRLGVAGNQETQYF

J: TRBJ1-2
D: .
V: TRBV25-1
size: .
DNA: TGTGCCAGCAGTGAAGGGAGTTTTGATGGCTACACCTTC
CDR3: CASSEGSFDGYTF

J: TRBJ1-6
D: .
V: TRBV19
size: few
DNA: TGTGCCAGTAGTATTACAGGAAATTCACCCCTCCACTTT
CDR3: CASSITGNSPLHF

J: TRBJ2-2
D: .
V: TRBV28
size: .
DNA: TGTGCCAGCAGCCGATTAGAGGGTGGAGGGCTGTTTTTT
CDR3: CASSRLEGGGLFF

J: TRBJ1-5
D: .
V: TRBV30
size: .
DNA: TGTGCCTGGAGTCTCAGAGACAATCAGCCCCAGCATTTT
CDR3: CAWSLRDNQPQHF

J: TRBJ2-5
D: TRBD2
V: TRBV5-1
size: .
DNA: TGCGCCAGCAGCTCCGGGACTAGCGGGGCCATTGAGACCCAGTACTTC
CDR3: CASSSGTSGAIETQYF

J: TRBJ2-5
D: .
V: TRBV7-2
size: few
DNA: TGTGCCAGCAGCCACGGACAGAATCAAGAGACCCAGTACTTC
CDR3: CASSHGQNQETQYF

J: TRBJ2-5
D: .
V: TRBV5-1
size: .
DNA: TGCGCCAGCAGCTTGGGGGGAGATTCACCAGAGACCCAGTACTTC
CDR3: CASSLGGDSPETQYF

J: TRBJ2-1
D: .
V: TRBV29-1
size: few
DNA: TGCAGCGTTGACGGAAGATACAATGAGCAGTTCTTC
CDR3: CSVDGRYNEQFF

J: TRBJ2-5
D: .
V: TRBV7-8
size: .
DNA: TGTGCCAGCAGCTTAGTTGGGGAGACCCAGTACTTC
CDR3: CASSLVGETQYF

J: TRBJ1-2
D: .
V: TRBV28
size: .
DNA: TGTGCTTCGGCAGGAAACTATGGCTACACCTTC
CDR3: CASAGNYGYTF

J: TRBJ2-5
D: .
V: TRBV7-8
size: .
DNA: TGTGCCAGCAGCTTCCTCGGGGAGACCCAGTACTTC
CDR3: CASSFLGETQYF

J: TRBJ1-2
D: TRBD1
V: TRBV29-1
size: few
DNA: TGCAGCGTGGGGGACAGGGTTGACGGCTACACCTTC
CDR3: CSVGDRVDGYTF

J: TRBJ2-1
D: TRBD1
V: TRBV19
size: .
DNA: TGTGCCAGTAGTATTCGCCCCCCGGGACAGGGTCACAATGAGCAGTTCTTC
CDR3: CASSIRPPGQGHNEQFF

J: TRBJ1-4
D: .
V: TRBV29-1
size: few
DNA: TGCAGCGGGCGTCGGGCTAATGAAAAACTGTTTTTT
CDR3: CSGRRANEKLFF

J: TRBJ2-5
D: TRBD2
V: TRBV7-2
size: .
DNA: TGTGCCAGCAGCCCGCGGGGGGGAACAGAGACCCAGTACTTC
CDR3: CASSPRGGTETQYF

J: TRBJ1-2
D: TRBD1
V: TRBV7-9
size: .
DNA: TGTGCCAGCAGCCCCCAGGGACAGGAAAACTATGGCTACACCTTC
CDR3: CASSPQGQENYGYTF

J: TRBJ1-3
D: .
V: TRBV15
size: once
DNA: TGTGCCACCAGCCGTCCAGGGGTGGCTGGAAACACCATATATTTT
CDR3: CATSRPGVAGNTIYF

J: TRBJ2-5
D: TRBD1
V: TRBV11-2
size: .
DNA: TGTGCCAGCAGCTCTAGACAGGGTAGACCTGAGACCCAGTACTTC
CDR3: CASSSRQGRPETQYF

J: TRBJ1-1
D: .
V: TRBV7-2
size: .
DNA: TGTGCCAGCAGCTCCGATAGGGAATCGGTGAACACTGAAGCTTTCTTT
CDR3: CASSSDRESVNTEAFF

J: TRBJ2-7
D: TRBD1
V: TRBV10-3
size: few
DNA: TGTGCCATCAGTGAGTCCGGGGCAGGGGGCCTTGAGCAGTACTTC
CDR3: CAISESGAGGLEQYF

J: TRBJ2-3
D: .
V: TRBV7-9
size: .
DNA: TGTGCCAGCAGCCGCTGGGACACCGAATACACAGATACGCAGTATTTT
CDR3: CASSRWDTEYTDTQYF

J: TRBJ2-5
D: .
V: TRBV25-1
size: few
DNA: TGTGCCAGCAGTGAATTTATCAGGGGAGGGGGAGAGACCCAGTACTTC
CDR3: CASSEFIRGGGETQYF

J: TRBJ2-1
D: .
V: TRBV10-2
size: few
DNA: TGCGCCAGCAGACAGGCAAATGAGCAGTTCTTC
CDR3: CASRQANEQFF

J: TRBJ2-1
D: TRBD1
V: TRBV4-3
size: .
DNA: TGCGCCAGCAGCCGGAGGGACAGGGAGTTTGGGAATGAGCAGTTCTTC
CDR3: CASSRRDREFGNEQFF

J: TRBJ2-5
D: TRBD2
V: TRBV4-2
size: few
DNA: TGTGCCAGCAGCCAAGATGACAGCGGGGGGCCCTATCCCCAGTACTTC
CDR3: CASSQDDSGGPYPQYF

J: TRBJ2-5
D: .
V: TRBV5-1
size: .
DNA: TGCGCCAGCAGCCCAGGGGACAATCAAGAGACCCAGTACTTC
CDR3: CASSPGDNQETQYF

J: TRBJ1-5
D: .
V: TRBV27
size: once
DNA: TGTGCCAGCAGTTTGGCCGAACGGCAGCCCCAGCATTTT
CDR3: CASSLAERQPQHF